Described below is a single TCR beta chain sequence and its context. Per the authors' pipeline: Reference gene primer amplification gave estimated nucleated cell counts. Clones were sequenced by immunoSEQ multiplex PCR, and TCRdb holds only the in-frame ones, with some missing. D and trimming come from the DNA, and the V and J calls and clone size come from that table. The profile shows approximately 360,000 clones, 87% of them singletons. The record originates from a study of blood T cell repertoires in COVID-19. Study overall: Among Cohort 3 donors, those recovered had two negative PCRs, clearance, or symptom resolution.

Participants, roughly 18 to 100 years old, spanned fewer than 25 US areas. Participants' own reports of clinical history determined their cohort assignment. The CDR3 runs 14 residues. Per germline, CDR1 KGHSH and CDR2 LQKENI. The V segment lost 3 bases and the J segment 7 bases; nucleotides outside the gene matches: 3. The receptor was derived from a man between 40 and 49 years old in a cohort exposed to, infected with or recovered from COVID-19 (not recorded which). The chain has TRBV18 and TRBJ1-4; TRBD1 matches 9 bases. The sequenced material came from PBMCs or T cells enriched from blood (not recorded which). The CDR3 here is CASSPDRGSEKLFF. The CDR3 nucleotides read TGTGCCAGCTCACCGGACAGGGGAAGTGAAAAACTGTTTTTT.